The clone carrying this T cell receptor beta chain was counted once. No antigen is known for it. Both 60 Vbeta primers and 13 Jbeta primers went into the PCR. The table came from immunoSEQ multiplex PCR; TCRdb's copy has only in-frame clones and leaves some out. The sample lists 180,000 or so clones; approximately 79% were seen once. The entry originates in a study of cytomegalovirus exposure and HLA in healthy donors. Whole-study findings and limits: Using the classifier, cytomegalovirus status was reportedly diagnosed with high specificity and sensitivity. The study flagged approximately 180 TCR beta chains as cytomegalovirus-associated.

The clonotype was recovered from a man in his forties or fifties in good health and CMV-seropositive. Sequences were obtained from PBMCs.

In DNA form, the CDR3 reads TGTGCCAGCAGTACGGGACAGGGTAGGGTGATACCCCTCCACTTT. Translated, it gives CASSTGQGRVIPLHF. This chain joins TRBV6-1 and TRBJ1-6; 9 nucleotides agree with TRBD1. The CDR3 length is 15 residues. V shed 5 bases, J shed 12 bases, and the junction held 11 bases outside the gene matches. The germline CDR1 and CDR2 sequences are MNHNS and SASEGT.